Following are 30 T cell receptor beta chains from one sample sequenced in a study of brain T cells in children with intractable seizures (dated by TCRdb to the early 2020s). This sample's time point label indicates: blood from clinic visit 5 months post-surgery; TSC patient then seizure free. Libraries came from the immunoSEQ multiplex PCR assay. The table was pulled from immuneACCESS by TCRdb, which kept in-frame rearrangements only. Such tables lose some clones; where checked, under half of the loss comes from unresolved V genes, and the rest has no known cause. For this sample the table gives about 340,000 clones, of which about 94% were detected only once. Roughly 5.7% of the sample rests with the top ten. The input for sequencing was peripheral blood, taken less than 6 months after surgery. All receptors derive from a boy under two years old with tuberous sclerosis and intractable seizures.

V gene TRBV3-1 (or the pseudogene TRBV3-2) combines with J gene TRBJ2-7; D remains ambiguous. The V gene lost 4 bases and the J gene lost 3 bases, with 13 bases spanning the gap. The CDR3 has 14 amino acids. Germline V lookup: CDR1 LGHDT, CDR2 YNNKEL (reference sequence). The CDR3 sequence: CASSPIGVDYEQYF. The CDR3 nucleotides read TGTGCCAGCAGCCCGATTGGGGTAGACTACGAGCAGTACTTC.

V usage is TRBV11-1 and J usage is TRBJ1-5; D ambiguous. This CDR3 is built from 15 residues. Trimming cost V 5 bases and J 5 bases, with 16 bases left between them. Germline V gene sequence: CDR1 SGHAT, CDR2 FQDESV (reference sequence). The CDR3 sequence is CASSQTGSPHQPQHF. In DNA, the CDR3 is TGTGCCAGCAGCCAAACGGGGTCCCCGCATCAGCCCCAGCATTTT.

The chain carries TRBV3-1 (or the pseudogene TRBV3-2) and TRBJ1-3; D is ambiguous. V lost 1 base and J lost 4, with 8 bases in between. There are 14 residues in the CDR3. CDR1 LGHDT and CDR2 YNNKEL come from the germline V gene (reference sequence). This chain's CDR3 is CASSQGTAGNTIYF. The CDR3 DNA is TGTGCCAGCAGCCAAGGGACGGCCGGAAACACCATATATTTT.

The chain employs TRBV6-6 and TRBJ2-1, with 7 bases identical to TRBD2. CDR1 and CDR2 (germline): MNHNY, SVGAGI (reference sequence). The CDR3 has 15 amino acids. The V and J ends lost 5 bases and 8 bases, in that order; junction bases with no gene match: 12. The CDR3 sequence: CASSTPGLPMDEQFF. In DNA form, the CDR3 reads TGTGCCAGCAGTACACCGGGACTACCCATGGATGAGCAGTTCTTC.

This clone was observed a single time. The chain carries TRBV20-1 and TRBJ2-3; 10 bases fit TRBD2. The CDR3 extends over 15 amino acids. Germline loops: CDR1 DFQATT, CDR2 SNEGSKA (reference sequence). Trimming at V came to 6 bases and at J to 5 bases, leaving 11 bases not matched to a gene. CDR3 sequence (DNA): TGCAGTGCGAGTAGCGGGGGGATAATGGGAGATACGCAGTATTTT. This codes for CSASSGGIMGDTQYF.

The chain has TRBV3-1 (or the pseudogene TRBV3-2) and TRBJ1-1; 7 bases align to TRBD1. V was clipped by 1 base and J by 5 bases; unmatched bases: 4. CDR3 length equals 14 residues. Germline V gene lookup returns CDR1 LGHDT and CDR2 YNNKEL (reference sequence). CDR3 region: CASSQVQGRTEAFF. The CDR3 bases are TGTGCCAGCAGCCAAGTACAGGGGAGAACTGAAGCTTTCTTT.

This chain connects TRBV7-8 to TRBJ2-3; 11 bases map to TRBD2. Germline CDR1 and CDR2: SGHVS and FQNEAQ. Germline trimming cut 2 bases from V and 4 bases from J; bases unmatched to any gene: 11. The CDR3 length is 18 residues. This CDR3 reads CASSLLVRSGGASDTQYF. The DNA for the CDR3 is TGTGCCAGCAGCTTATTAGTACGTAGCGGGGGGGCCTCAGATACGCAGTATTTT.

The chain is built from TRBV19 and TRBJ2-5; D may be TRBD1 or TRBD2 (7 bases each). V lost 6 bases and J 5 bases, leaving 13 bases between the germline ends. Germline loops: CDR1 LNHDA, CDR2 SQIVND (reference sequence). The CDR3 has 13 residues. CDR3 DNA sequence: TGTGCCAGTAGCAACAGGGGAGGGGAGACCCAGTACTTC. Its protein is CASSNRGGETQYF.

V usage is TRBV27 and J usage is TRBJ2-5; 10 bases agree with TRBD1. The CDR3 runs to 14 residues. Germline CDR1 MNHEY, CDR2 SMNVEV (reference sequence). The V gene end was trimmed by 4 bases and the J gene end by 4 bases; junction bases not matched to a gene: 3. The DNA for the CDR3 is TGTGCCAGCAGTTCCCGGGACAGGGGAGAGACCCAGTACTTC. This sequence encodes CASSSRDRGETQYF.

The rearrangement links TRBV3-1 (or the pseudogene TRBV3-2) to TRBJ2-5; possibly TRBD2 for D (6 bases). Per germline, CDR1 LGHDT and CDR2 YNNKEL (reference sequence). CDR3 length equals 15 residues. V was cut by 2 bases and J by 0 bases, with 10 bases left in between. The CDR3 coding sequence is TGTGCCAGCAGCCAATTCGGGAGTAACCAAGAGACCCAGTACTTC. It codes for CASSQFGSNQETQYF.

This clone was observed once. The V call is TRBV9, the J call TRBJ2-6, with TRBD2 identical over 8 bases. The CDR3 sequence is 16 residues long. The germline CDR1 and CDR2 sequences are SGDLS and YYNGEE. Trimming took 4 bases from V and 2 from J; bases not matched to a gene: 5. CDR3 bases: TGTGCCAGCAGCCCCGGACTAGCCGCTGGGGCCAACGTCCTGACTTTC. It yields the protein CASSPGLAAGANVLTF.

The chain is built from TRBV20-1 and TRBJ2-3, with a possible D match to TRBD2 (5 bases). Per the germline V gene, CDR1 is DFQATT and CDR2 is SNEGSKA (reference sequence). The CDR3 totals 14 residues. Trimming pared 3 bases from V and 6 bases from J, leaving 16 bases between. This CDR3 is CSASSGLSADTQYF. The CDR3 DNA follows: TGCAGTGCTAGTTCCGGACTGAGCGCGGATACGCAGTATTTT.

This clone was observed a few times. The V gene is TRBV6-6, the J gene TRBJ1-2; perhaps TRBD1 as D (5 bases). V lost 5 bases to trimming and J lost 6 bases, with 16 bases between them. CDR1 and CDR2 from the germline V gene are MNHNY and SVGAGI (reference sequence). This CDR3 is built from 14 residues. The CDR3 region has the DNA TGTGCCAGCAGTACCTCGGGGGATTTAGATGGCTACACCTTC. Its protein is CASSTSGDLDGYTF.

The rearrangement joins TRBV7-2 to TRBJ1-5, with D maybe TRBD1 (5 bases). Trimming took off 2 bases at V and 0 bases at J, with 11 bases between the two ends. Looked up from germline, CDR1 is SGHTA and CDR2 is FQGNSA. This CDR3 is built from 16 residues. CDR3 sequence: CASSLTGHHSNQPQHF. Written as DNA, the CDR3 is TGTGCCAGCAGCTTAACTGGACACCATAGCAATCAGCCCCAGCATTTT. Full variable domain (outside the CDR3, taken from reference TRBV7-2 and TRBJ1-5): GAGVSQSPSNKVTEKGKDVELRCDPISGHTALYWYRQSLGQGLEFLIYFQGNSAPDKSGLPSDRFSAERTGGSVSTLTIQRTQQEDSAVYLCASSLTGHHSNQPQHFGDGTRLSIL.

The chain employs TRBV5-8 and TRBJ1-2; tentative D call: TRBD1 (5 bases). CDR3 length equals 15 residues. Looked up from germline, CDR1 is SGHTS and CDR2 is YDEGEE. Trimming took off 7 bases at V and 0 bases at J, with 16 bases between the two ends. The CDR3 loop is CASGQYRLANYGYTF. The CDR3 DNA follows: TGTGCCAGCGGCCAATACAGGCTAGCTAACTATGGCTACACCTTC.

The chain recombines TRBV27 with TRBJ1-1; 9 nucleotides match TRBD1. The CDR3 runs to 15 residues. V lost 6 bases, J lost 4 bases, and 9 bases stayed unmatched. Germline lookup yields CDR1 MNHEY and CDR2 SMNVEV (reference sequence). CDR3 sequence reads: CASRPGQGVFTEAFF. The CDR3 DNA is TGTGCCAGCAGACCGGGACAGGGAGTTTTCACTGAAGCTTTCTTT.

The rearrangement uses TRBV2 and TRBJ1-4; D unresolved. The V gene lost 0 bases and the J gene lost 1 base, with 0 bases spanning the gap. The CDR3 has 13 residues. Germline lookup yields CDR1 SNHLY and CDR2 FYNNEI. CDR3 in amino acids: CASSEATNEKLFF. CDR3 nucleotides: TGTGCCAGCAGTGAAGCAACTAATGAAAAACTGTTTTTT.

Notes on this clone: The same CDR3 can be traced to other DNA sequences in this sample. V usage is TRBV27 and J usage is TRBJ2-7, with no clear D. The CDR3 is 13 residues long. In germline, CDR1 is MNHEY, CDR2 SMNVEV (reference sequence). Trimming cost V 3 bases and J 1 base, with 7 bases left between them. CDR3 DNA: TGTGCCAGCAGTTTCCCCGGGTCCTACGAGCAGTACTTC. This sequence encodes CASSFPGSYEQYF.

V usage is TRBV6-5 and J usage is TRBJ2-2; D may correspond to TRBD1 or TRBD2 (5 bases each). The CDR3 loop spans 16 amino acids. Per the germline V gene, CDR1 is MNHEY and CDR2 is SVGAGI. Trimming stripped 2 bases from V and 3 bases from J, with 13 bases between. The CDR3 DNA is TGTGCCAGCAGTTACGGGACGTCGATGGACACCGGGGAGCTGTTTTTT. This codes for CASSYGTSMDTGELFF.

The V gene is TRBV9, the J gene TRBJ2-3; 8 bases line up with TRBD2. The CDR3 runs to 18 residues. V shed 4 bases and J 2 bases; nucleotides not matched to a gene: 15. Germline loops: CDR1 SGDLS, CDR2 YYNGEE. CDR3 residues: CASSPRTPGLALTDTQYF. The CDR3 DNA reads as TGTGCCAGCAGCCCTCGTACTCCTGGACTAGCCCTCACAGATACGCAGTATTTT. Supplemented by reference TRBV9 and TRBJ2-3, the full variable domain reads DSGVTQTPKHLITATGQRVTLRCSPRSGDLSVYWYQQSLDQGLQFLIQYYNGEERAKGNILERFSAQQFPDLHSELNLSSLELGDSALYFCASSPRTPGLALTDTQYFGPGTRLTVL.

CDR3 amino acids: CASSLVASGGQETQYF. For the CDR3, the DNA is TGCGCCAGCAGCTTGGTGGCTAGCGGGGGGCAAGAGACCCAGTACTTC. This chain joins TRBV5-1 and TRBJ2-5; 11 nucleotides match TRBD2. With V trimmed by 0 bases and J by 2 bases, 3 bases remained unmatched. This CDR3 has 16 amino acids. CDR1 and CDR2 from the germline V gene are SGHRS and YFSETQ.

The rearrangement links TRBV6-2 or TRBV6-3 to TRBJ2-3; D ambiguous. The CDR3 is made up of 12 amino acids. The germline CDR1 and CDR2 sequences are MNHEY and SVGEGT. The V and J ends lost 5 bases and 6 bases respectively, with 9 bases between them. In nucleotides, the CDR3 is TGTGCCAGCAGTCGATCGAGGGATACGCAGTATTTT. Translated, it gives CASSRSRDTQYF.

V gene TRBV7-9 combines with J gene TRBJ1-1; no definite D call. Germline V gene data show CDR1 as SEHNR and CDR2 as FQNEAQ (reference sequence). This CDR3 is built from 11 residues. V lost 4 bases and J 6 bases, leaving 6 bases between the germline ends. CDR3 DNA sequence: TGTGCCAGCAGCTCGCATCCTGAAGCTTTCTTT. This codes for CASSSHPEAFF. Full variable domain (remainder filled in from reference TRBV7-9 and TRBJ1-1): DTGVSQNPRHKITKRGQNVTFRCDPISEHNRLYWYRQTLGQGPEFLTYFQNEAQLEKSRLLSDRFSAERPKGSFSTLEIQRTEQGDSAMYLCASSSHPEAFFGQGTRLTVV.

The CDR3 coding sequence is TGTGCCAGCAGTGAAACGGGGGTAGCGGGGGGAAAGATTAGCACAGATACGCAGTATTTT. This gives the protein CASSETGVAGGKISTDTQYF. The chain recombines TRBV2 with TRBJ2-3, with 10 nucleotides matching TRBD2. This CDR3 spans 20 amino acids. CDR1 SNHLY and CDR2 FYNNEI come from the germline V gene. After removal of 2 bases from V and 0 bases from J, the junction contained 14 bases not matched to a gene.

The chain has TRBV13 and TRBJ2-6; 7 bases line up with TRBD2. Germline lookup yields CDR1 PRHDT and CDR2 FYEKMQ (reference sequence). The CDR3 consists of 17 residues. V gave up 5 bases and J gave up 4 bases; unmatched junction bases: 11. The CDR3 region has the DNA TGTGCCAGCAGCCCTTGGGGACGGGAGGAAGGGGCCAACGTCCTGACTTTC. Protein: CASSPWGREEGANVLTF.

This rearrangement joins TRBV14 to TRBJ1-1, with D unclear. Germline V gene lookup returns CDR1 SGHDN and CDR2 FVKESK. The CDR3 totals 15 residues. Trimming took 1 base from V and 1 from J, leaving 10 bases between them. The CDR3 DNA reads TGTGCCAGCAGCCAAGTTCCGGAGCCGAACACTGAAGCTTTCTTT. This sequence encodes CASSQVPEPNTEAFF.

This chain uses TRBV18 with TRBJ1-2; 10 bases are a match to TRBD1. The CDR3 contains 15 residues. Germline CDR1 reads KGHSH; CDR2 reads LQKENI. The V gene end was trimmed by 2 bases and the J gene end by 0 bases; junction bases not matched to a gene: 0. In DNA, the CDR3 is TGTGCCAGCTCACCAGGACAGGGGGCTAACTATGGCTACACCTTC. Translated, it gives CASSPGQGANYGYTF.

The CDR3 nucleotides read TGTGCCAGCAGTCTCCAGCGGGACTACAATGAGCAGTTCTTC. Translation: CASSLQRDYNEQFF. J is TRBJ2-1 and V is TRBV28; 7 bases map to TRBD2. The germline V gene has CDR1 MDHEN and CDR2 SYDVKM. The J segment lost 3 bases and the V segment lost 5 bases, leaving 4 bases of the junction unmatched. The CDR3 has 14 residues.

The chain uses TRBV5-6 and TRBJ2-5; perhaps TRBD2 as D (6 bases). Per the germline V gene, CDR1 is SGHDT and CDR2 is YYEEEE. The CDR3 covers 15 residues. The V end was cut by 0 bases, the J end by 5 bases, with 14 bases between. The DNA for the CDR3 is TGTGCCAGCAGCTTGGGCAGGGAGGAGGACGAGACCCAGTACTTC. Protein product: CASSLGREEDETQYF.

Note on this clone: Germline is not matched at one junction end, which may reflect a read error. The chain employs TRBV20-1 and TRBJ2-7, with D uncertain. Germline V gene data show CDR1 as DFQATT and CDR2 as SNEGSKA (reference sequence). The CDR3 has 11 residues. The CDR3: CSARVSNEQYF. In DNA, the CDR3 is TGCAGTGCTAGAGTCTCCAACGAGCAGTACTTC.